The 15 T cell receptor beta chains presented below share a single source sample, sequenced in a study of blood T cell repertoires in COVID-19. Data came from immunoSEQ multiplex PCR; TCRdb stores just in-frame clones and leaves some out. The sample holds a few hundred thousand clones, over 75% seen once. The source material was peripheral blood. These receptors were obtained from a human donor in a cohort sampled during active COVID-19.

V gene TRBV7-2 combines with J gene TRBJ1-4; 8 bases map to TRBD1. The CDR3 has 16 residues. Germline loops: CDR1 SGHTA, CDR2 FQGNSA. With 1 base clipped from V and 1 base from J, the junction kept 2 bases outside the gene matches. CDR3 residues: CASSLGRGRTNEKLFF. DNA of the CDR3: TGTGCCAGCAGCTTAGGCAGGGGGCGAACTAATGAAAAACTGTTTTTT.

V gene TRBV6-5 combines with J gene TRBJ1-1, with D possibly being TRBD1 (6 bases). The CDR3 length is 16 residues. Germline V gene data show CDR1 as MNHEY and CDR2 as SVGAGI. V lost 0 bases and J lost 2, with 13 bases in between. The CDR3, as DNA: TGTGCCAGCAGTTACTCGAGCGGGGGCAGAAACACTGAAGCTTTCTTT. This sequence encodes CASSYSSGGRNTEAFF.

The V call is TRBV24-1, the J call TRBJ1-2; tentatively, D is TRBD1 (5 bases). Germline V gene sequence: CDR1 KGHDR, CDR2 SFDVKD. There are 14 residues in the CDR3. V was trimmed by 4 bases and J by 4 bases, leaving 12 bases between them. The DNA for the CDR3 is TGTGCCACCAGTGAGGCAGACAGTTCCTATGGCTACACCTTC. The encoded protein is CATSEADSSYGYTF.

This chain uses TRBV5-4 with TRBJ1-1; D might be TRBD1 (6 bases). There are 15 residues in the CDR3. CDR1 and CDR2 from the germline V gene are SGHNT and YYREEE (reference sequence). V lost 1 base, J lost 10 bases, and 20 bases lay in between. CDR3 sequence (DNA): TGTGCCAGCAGCTTGTTAGAGCGGGGGCGTCGCGTAGCTTTCTTT. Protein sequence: CASSLLERGRRVAFF.

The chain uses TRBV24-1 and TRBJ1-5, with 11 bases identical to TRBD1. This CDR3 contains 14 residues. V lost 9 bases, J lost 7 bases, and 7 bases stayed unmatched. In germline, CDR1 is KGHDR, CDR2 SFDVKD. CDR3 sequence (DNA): TGTGCCACCGGGACAGGGGGGGCGGGACAGCCCCAGCATTTT. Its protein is CATGTGGAGQPQHF.

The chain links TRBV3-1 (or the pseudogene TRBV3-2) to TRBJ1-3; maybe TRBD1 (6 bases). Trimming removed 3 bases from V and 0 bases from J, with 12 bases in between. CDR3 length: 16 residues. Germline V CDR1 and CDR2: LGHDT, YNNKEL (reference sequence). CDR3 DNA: TGTGCCAGCAGCCATTACAGGGCAAACTCTGGAAACACCATATATTTT. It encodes CASSHYRANSGNTIYF.

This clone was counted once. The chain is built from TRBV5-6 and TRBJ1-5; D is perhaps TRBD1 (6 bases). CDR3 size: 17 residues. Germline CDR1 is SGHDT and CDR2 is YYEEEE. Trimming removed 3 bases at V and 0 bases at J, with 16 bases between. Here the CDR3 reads CASSSGGQSYSNQPQHF. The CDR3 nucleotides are TGTGCCAGCAGCTCCGGCGGACAGTCTTATAGCAATCAGCCCCAGCATTTT. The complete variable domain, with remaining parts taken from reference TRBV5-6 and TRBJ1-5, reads DAGVTQSPTHLIKTRGQQVTLRCSPKSGHDTVSWYQQALGQGPQFIFQYYEEEERQRGNFPDRFSGHQFPNYSSELNVNALLLGDSALYLCASSSGGQSYSNQPQHFGDGTRLSIL.

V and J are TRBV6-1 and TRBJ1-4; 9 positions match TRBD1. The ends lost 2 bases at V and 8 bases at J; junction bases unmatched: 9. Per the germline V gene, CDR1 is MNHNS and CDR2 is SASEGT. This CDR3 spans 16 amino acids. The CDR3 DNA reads TGTGCCAGCAGTGAACAACAGGGGGCCCTTCGGGAAAAACTGTTTTTT. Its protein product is CASSEQQGALREKLFF.

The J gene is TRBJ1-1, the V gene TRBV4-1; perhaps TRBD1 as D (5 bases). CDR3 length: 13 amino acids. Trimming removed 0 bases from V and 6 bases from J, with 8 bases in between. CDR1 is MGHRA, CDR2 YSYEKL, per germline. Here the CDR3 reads CASSQDRAPEAFF. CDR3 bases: TGCGCCAGCAGCCAAGACAGGGCCCCTGAAGCTTTCTTT.

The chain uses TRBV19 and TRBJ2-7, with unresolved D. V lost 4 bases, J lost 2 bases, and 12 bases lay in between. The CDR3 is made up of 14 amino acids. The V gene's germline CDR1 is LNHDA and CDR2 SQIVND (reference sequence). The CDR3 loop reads CASSSRQRTYEQYF. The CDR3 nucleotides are TGTGCCAGTAGTAGCCGACAAAGAACCTACGAGCAGTACTTC.

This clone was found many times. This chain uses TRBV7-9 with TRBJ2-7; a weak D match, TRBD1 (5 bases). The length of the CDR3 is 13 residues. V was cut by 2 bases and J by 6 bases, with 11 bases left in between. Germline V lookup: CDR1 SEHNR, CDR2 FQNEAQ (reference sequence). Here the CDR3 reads CASSLNRMGEQYF. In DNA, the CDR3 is TGTGCCAGCAGCTTAAACAGGATGGGCGAGCAGTACTTC.

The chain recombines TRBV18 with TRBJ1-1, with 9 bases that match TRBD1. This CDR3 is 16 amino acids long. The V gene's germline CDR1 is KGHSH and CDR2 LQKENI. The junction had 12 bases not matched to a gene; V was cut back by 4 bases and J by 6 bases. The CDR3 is CASSRSTGQGVSEAFF. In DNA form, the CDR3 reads TGTGCCAGCTCACGCTCAACGGGACAGGGTGTGTCTGAAGCTTTCTTT.

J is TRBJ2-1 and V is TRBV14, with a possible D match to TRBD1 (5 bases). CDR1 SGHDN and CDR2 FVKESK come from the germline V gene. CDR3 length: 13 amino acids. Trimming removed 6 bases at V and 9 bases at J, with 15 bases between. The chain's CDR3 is CASRIQGGREQFF. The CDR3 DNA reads TGTGCCAGCAGGATCCAGGGTGGTCGTGAGCAGTTCTTC.

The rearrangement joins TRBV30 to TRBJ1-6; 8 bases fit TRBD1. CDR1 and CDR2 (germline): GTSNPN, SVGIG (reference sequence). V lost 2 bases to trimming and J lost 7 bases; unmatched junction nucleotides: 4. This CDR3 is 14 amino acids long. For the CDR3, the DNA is TGTGCCTGGAGTCCAGGGGGCGCAAATTCACCCCTCCACTTT. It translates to CAWSPGGANSPLHF.

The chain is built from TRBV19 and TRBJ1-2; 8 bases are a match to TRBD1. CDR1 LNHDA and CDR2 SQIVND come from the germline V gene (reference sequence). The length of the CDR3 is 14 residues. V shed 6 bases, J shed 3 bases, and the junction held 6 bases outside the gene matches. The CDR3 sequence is CASRGQGLDYGYTF. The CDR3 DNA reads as TGTGCCAGTAGAGGACAGGGACTGGACTATGGCTACACCTTC.